This is a list of T cell receptor beta chains from one sample in a study of metastatic and nonmetastatic thyroid tumors. From the PCR reads, TCRdb re-called clones with MiXCR. The table has tens of thousands of clones, 10% to 15% seen once. Sequencing was carried out using blood. The receptors originated from a female donor with papillary thyroid cancer or a benign thyroid nodule (not recorded which). Some clones in this sample may be carry-over from other donors' samples. Both conserved end residues are part of each CDR3. Only part of the rows carry a size: once, few, many, or a class if the clone is expanded.

CDR3: CASSQRLAGPQETQYF; V: TRBV28; size: few
CDR3: CASSPQQGDYGYTF; V: TRBV6-1; size: medium-sized
CDR3: CASSIRGANRGAVF; V: TRBV12-3/TRBV12-4; size: NA
CDR3: CASSITGRGTGELFF; V: TRBV19; size: NA
CDR3: CSALRGGDTQYF; V: TRBV20-1; size: many
CDR3: CASSGGPYQETQYF; V: TRBV27; size: many
CDR3: CARRDTAQGQPQHF; V: TRBV2; size: NA
CDR3: CASSLDQGAEAFF; V: TRBV5-6; size: NA
CDR3: CATAGTGHNQPQHF; V: TRBV15; size: few
CDR3: CASSLEGQGDQPQHF; V: TRBV9; size: many
CDR3: CASSMKWELFF; V: TRBV19; size: few
CDR3: CASGLTDMNTEAFF; V: TRBV6-1; size: many
CDR3: CASSGDPDTQYF; V: TRBV5-1; size: many
CDR3: CADSTGGGYGYTF; V: TRBV12-3/TRBV12-4; size: medium-sized
CDR3: CASSLEGVSYNEQFF; V: TRBV5-1; size: many
CDR3: CASTVSSGTSAGKQYF; V: TRBV6-1; size: NA
CDR3: CANSFGGLGNTIYF; V: TRBV12-3/TRBV12-4; size: few
CDR3: CASSWAVPGELFF; V: TRBV6-1; size: medium-sized
CDR3: CASSYHGRAYSNQPQHF; V: TRBV19; size: many
CDR3: CASSTYPGLAGESSYNEQFF; V: TRBV6-5; size: many
CDR3: CASSFGGAENYEQYF; V: TRBV5-6; size: many
CDR3: CASSPPQRYSGANVLTF; V: TRBV18; size: many
CDR3: CASSAPTGSPLHF; V: TRBV6-1; size: medium-sized
CDR3: CASRRGQEGTEQYF; V: TRBV6-1; size: medium-sized
CDR3: CASSQLGSEGEAFF; V: TRBV4-3; size: many
CDR3: CASSPDRVGYNSPLRF; V: TRBV12-3/TRBV12-4; size: NA
CDR3: CASGGSSYNEQFF; V: TRBV12-3/TRBV12-4; size: medium-sized
CDR3: CASTALQGAGGEQYF; V: TRBV6-1; size: NA
CDR3: CASSYVEAMRAQYF; V: TRBV6-6; size: few
CDR3: CSSISNGGDQETQYF; V: TRBV5-1; size: NA
CDR3: CASSLNSGSRNEQYF; V: TRBV7-8; size: many
CDR3: CASSSLLTGSYEQYF; V: TRBV7-8; size: many